This entry lists 3 T cell receptor beta chains sequenced from one sample in a study of response to subunit inactivated influenza vaccine. TCRdb recomputed calls from the RT-PCR reads with MiXCR, one row per CDR3 protein. This sample carries fewer than 800,000 distinct CDR3 sequences, less than 20% of them seen once, and the ten largest clones take more than 9%. This specimen was PBMCs from blood, taken 12 days after vaccination. These receptors came from a man between 50 and 59 years old who received an inactivated influenza vaccine.

CDR3 loop: CASSWGTIEQFF. CDR3 in DNA: TGCGCCAGCAGCTGGGGGACAATTGAGCAGTTCTTC. This rearrangement joins TRBV5-1 to TRBJ2-1, with D possibly matching TRBD1 (6 bases). Germline V lookup: CDR1 SGHRS, CDR2 YFSETQ. The CDR3 sequence is 12 residues long. V was shortened by 3 bases and J by 9 bases, with 10 bases between the two germline ends. Looking up the rest from reference TRBV5-1 and TRBJ2-1 gives the full variable domain: KAGVTQTPRYLIKTRGQQVTLSCSPISGHRSVSWYQQTPGQGLQFLFEYFSETQRNKGNFPGRFSGRQFSNSRSEMNVSTLELGDSALYLCASSWGTIEQFFGPGTRLTVL.

The chain joins TRBV7-9 to TRBJ2-3; unclear D gene. Deletions cut 0 bases from V and 6 bases from J, with 13 bases between. The germline V gene encodes CDR1 SEHNR and CDR2 FQNEAQ (reference sequence). The CDR3 sequence is 15 residues long. The CDR3 sequence is CASSLASSKSDTQYF. CDR3 DNA sequence: TGTGCCAGCAGCTTAGCTTCCTCAAAGTCGGATACGCAGTATTTT.

The table lists this clonotype with a few counts. The gene calls are TRBV2 and TRBJ2-5; TRBD2 agrees at 7 bases. The CDR3 sequence is 15 residues long. V trimming: 3 bases; J trimming: 1 base; junction bases outside the gene matches: 5. In germline, CDR1 is SNHLY, CDR2 FYNNEI. CDR3 in DNA: TGTGCCAGCAGTGATCCGGGAGGCCCCCAAGAGACCCAGTACTTC. It translates to CASSDPGGPQETQYF.